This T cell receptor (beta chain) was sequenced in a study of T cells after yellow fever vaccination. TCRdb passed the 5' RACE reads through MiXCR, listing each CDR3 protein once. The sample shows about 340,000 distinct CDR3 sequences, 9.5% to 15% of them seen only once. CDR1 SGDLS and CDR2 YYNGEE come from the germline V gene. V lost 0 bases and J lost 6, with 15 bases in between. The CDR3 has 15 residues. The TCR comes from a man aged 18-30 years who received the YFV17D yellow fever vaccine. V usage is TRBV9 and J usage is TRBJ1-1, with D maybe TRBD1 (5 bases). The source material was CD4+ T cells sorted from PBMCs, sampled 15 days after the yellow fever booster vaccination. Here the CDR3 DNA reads TGTGCCAGCAGCGTAGGTCCGGGACGAGTCTCTGAAGCTTTCTTT. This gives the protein CASSVGPGRVSEAFF. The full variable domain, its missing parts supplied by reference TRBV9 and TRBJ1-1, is DSGVTQTPKHLITATGQRVTLRCSPRSGDLSVYWYQQSLDQGLQFLIQYYNGEERAKGNILERFSAQQFPDLHSELNLSSLELGDSALYFCASSVGPGRVSEAFFGQGTRLTVV.